Listed below are T cell receptor beta chains from one sample, sequenced in a study of regulatory T cells in long-lasting Graves disease. MiXCR, applied by TCRdb to the multiplex PCR reads, yields one record per CDR3 protein. This table has about 430,000 distinct CDR3 sequences, 21% appearing once. The source was peripheral blood mononuclear cells (PBMCs), collected when the disease was refractory, from a patient treated with antithyroid drugs. Receptors originate from a female donor with Graves disease. Both conserved end residues are part of each CDR3. The D gene is left open where the match is weak. Size is omitted from some rows. Given values are once, few, many or a class for expanded clones.

D gene	V gene	clone size	J gene	CDR3 protein	CDR3 DNA
TRBD2	TRBV12-3/TRBV12-4	few	TRBJ2-3	CASSLVYQTSGRDTQYF	TGTGCCAGCAGTTTAGTCTACCAGACTAGCGGGAGGGATACGCAGTATTTT
.	TRBV5-1	many	TRBJ2-7	CASSLVVGAGEQYF	TGCGCCAGCAGCTTGGTGGTGGGCGCGGGGGAGCAGTACTTC
TRBD2	TRBV28	many	TRBJ2-7	CASSWAGGPNYEQYF	TGTGCCAGCAGTTGGGCGGGAGGGCCCAATTACGAGCAGTACTTC
TRBD1	TRBV24-1	many	TRBJ1-2	CATSDPDRGGGYTF	TGTGCCACCAGTGACCCGGACAGGGGCGGCGGCTACACCTTC
.	TRBV9	.	TRBJ2-7	CASSVSGDSSYEQYF	TGTGCCAGCAGCGTAAGTGGAGACAGCAGCTACGAGCAGTACTTC
TRBD2	TRBV20-1	.	TRBJ2-1	CSASSAGGPGEQFF	TGCAGTGCTAGCAGCGCGGGAGGGCCAGGCGAGCAGTTCTTC
TRBD2	TRBV28	.	TRBJ2-3	CASSPGTRSTDTQYF	TGTGCCAGCAGTCCCGGGACTAGAAGCACAGATACGCAGTATTTT
TRBD2	TRBV2	.	TRBJ2-7	CASSEEGGRSSYEQYF	TGTGCCAGCAGTGAAGAGGGAGGGCGAAGCTCCTACGAGCAGTACTTC
TRBD1	TRBV7-9	.	TRBJ2-7	CASSDITGDEQYF	TGTGCCAGCAGCGACATAACAGGGGACGAGCAGTACTTC
.	TRBV2	few	TRBJ2-1	CASTPGPTTYNEQFF	TGTGCCAGCACTCCGGGACCAACGACCTACAATGAGCAGTTCTTC
.	TRBV11-1	few	TRBJ2-3	CASQGAGGVTDTQYF	TGTGCCAGCCAGGGGGCGGGAGGAGTCACAGATACGCAGTATTTT
.	TRBV29-1	many	TRBJ1-5	CSVADRSNQPQHF	TGCAGCGTAGCCGACAGGAGCAATCAGCCCCAGCATTTT
.	TRBV28	many	TRBJ1-3	CASSLYGSSGNTIYF	TGTGCCAGCAGCCTTTATGGGAGCTCTGGAAACACCATATATTTT
.	TRBV25-1	few	TRBJ1-4	CASSEGGTNEKLFF	TGTGCCAGCAGTGAGGGGGGTACTAATGAAAAACTGTTTTTT
.	TRBV20-1	few	TRBJ2-2	CSAPTKKPGPTNTGELFF	TGCAGTGCTCCTACCAAAAAACCCGGACCAACGAACACCGGGGAGCTGTTTTTT
.	TRBV28	.	TRBJ2-1	CASIGGGLSYNEQFF	TGTGCCAGCATCGGAGGCGGATTAAGCTACAATGAGCAGTTCTTC
.	TRBV7-3	many	TRBJ1-6	CASSLSGGYNSPLHF	TGTGCCAGCAGCTTAAGTGGGGGTTATAATTCACCCCTCCACTTT
TRBD1	TRBV12-3/TRBV12-4	many	TRBJ1-1	CASSMTGHTEAFF	TGTGCCAGCAGTATGACAGGGCACACTGAAGCTTTCTTT
.	TRBV29-1	.	TRBJ2-5	CSVEENVGETQYF	TGCAGCGTTGAAGAAAACGTTGGAGAGACCCAGTACTTC
.	TRBV12-3/TRBV12-4	.	TRBJ1-2	CASSFAGRGGGYTF	TGTGCCAGCAGTTTCGCAGGGAGAGGAGGTGGCTACACCTTC
.	TRBV29-1	few	TRBJ1-4	CSVDRRDNEKLFF	TGCAGCGTGGACAGACGGGATAATGAAAAACTGTTTTTT
TRBD2	TRBV7-9	many	TRBJ2-7	CASSFTSGREYEQYF	TGTGCCAGCAGCTTCACTAGCGGGAGAGAGTACGAGCAGTACTTC
.	TRBV28	few	TRBJ2-1	CASSLGDKYNEQFF	TGTGCCAGCAGTTTGGGGGACAAGTACAATGAGCAGTTCTTC
TRBD2	TRBV28	.	TRBJ2-3	CASSLMAGGTDTQYF	TGTGCCAGCAGTTTAATGGCGGGAGGGACAGATACGCAGTATTTT
.	TRBV29-1	.	TRBJ2-1	CSVEETSSYNEQFF	TGCAGCGTTGAAGAAACGAGCTCCTACAATGAGCAGTTCTTC
TRBD1	TRBV9	.	TRBJ2-7	CASSAYPGQALYEQYF	TGTGCCAGCAGCGCATATCCGGGACAGGCTCTTTACGAGCAGTACTTC
TRBD1	TRBV7-3	.	TRBJ2-5	CASSSKSGGSETQYF	TGTGCCAGCAGCTCAAAATCAGGGGGCTCAGAGACCCAGTACTTC
.	TRBV20-1	many	TRBJ2-4	CSARGRREWVKNIQYF	TGCAGTGCTAGAGGACGGAGGGAGTGGGTCAAAAACATTCAGTACTTC
.	TRBV5-5	few	TRBJ1-5	CASSLYIGGEQPQHF	TGTGCCAGCAGCTTGTACATCGGGGGAGAACAGCCCCAGCATTTT
.	TRBV11-2	many	TRBJ1-6	CASSLANRDYNSPLHF	TGTGCCAGCAGCTTAGCGAACAGGGACTATAATTCACCCCTCCACTTT
TRBD2	TRBV6-2/TRBV6-3	few	TRBJ2-3	CASRQSGGLSTDTQYF	TGTGCCAGCAGGCAGTCGGGAGGGCTGAGCACAGATACGCAGTATTTT
.	TRBV28	many	TRBJ2-5	CASSPQILSRGGTQYF	TGTGCCAGCAGTCCCCAGATCCTGAGCAGGGGGGGGACCCAGTACTTC
.	TRBV9	.	TRBJ2-5	CASNADGFNILRTQYF	TGTGCCAGCAACGCCGACGGATTCAATATCTTGCGGACCCAGTACTTC
.	TRBV10-2	few	TRBJ2-5	CASSESLALETHYF	TGCGCCAGCAGTGAGAGTCTAGCCTTAGAGACCCATTACTTC
TRBD2	TRBV11-2	few	TRBJ2-4	CASSLGTSRDIQYF	TGTGCCAGCAGCTTAGGGACTAGCAGAGACATTCAGTACTTC
TRBD1	TRBV29-1	many	TRBJ2-7	CSVPGGRNEQYF	TGCAGCGTCCCAGGGGGCCGTAACGAGCAGTACTTC
TRBD1	TRBV5-6	many	TRBJ1-2	CASSFRDSSNYGYTF	TGTGCCAGCAGCTTCCGGGACAGCTCTAACTATGGCTACACCTTC
TRBD1	TRBV11-2	many	TRBJ2-2	CASSPGQLTNTGELFF	TGTGCCAGCAGCCCGGGACAGCTTACGAACACCGGGGAGCTGTTTTTT
.	TRBV3-1	many	TRBJ2-7	CASSRTRQTVYEQYF	TGTGCCAGCAGCCGGACGAGGCAGACGGTCTACGAGCAGTACTTC
.	TRBV18	.	TRBJ1-3	CASSPRTERTGNTIYF	TGTGCCAGCTCCCCGAGGACGGAAAGGACTGGAAACACCATATATTTT
.	TRBV20-1	many	TRBJ2-2	CSARELYGREGNTGELFF	TGCAGTGCTAGAGAATTGTATGGCAGGGAAGGAAACACCGGGGAGCTGTTTTTT
TRBD1	TRBV29-1	.	TRBJ2-7	CSVEGWTGGMHEQYF	TGCAGCGTTGAAGGTTGGACAGGGGGCATGCACGAGCAGTACTTC
TRBD1	TRBV30	.	TRBJ1-2	CAWSVFRGPNYGYTF	TGTGCCTGGAGTGTTTTTAGGGGGCCTAACTATGGCTACACCTTC
.	TRBV7-2	many	TRBJ2-7	CASSLTRGSYEQYF	TGTGCCAGCAGCTTAACCAGGGGATCCTACGAGCAGTACTTC
.	TRBV12-3/TRBV12-4	.	TRBJ2-1	CASSLARRVNEQFF	TGTGCCAGCAGTTTAGCCCGACGGGTCAATGAGCAGTTCTTC
TRBD1	TRBV12-3/TRBV12-4	.	TRBJ2-2	CASSNQGVGRYTGELFF	TGTGCCAGCAGCAATCAGGGGGTAGGGCGGTACACCGGGGAGCTGTTTTTT
.	TRBV19	.	TRBJ2-7	CASSNPRASETYEQYF	TGTGCCAGTAGTAACCCCCGCGCCAGTGAAACGTACGAGCAGTACTTC
.	TRBV6-5	once	TRBJ2-6	CASSYAQGSSGANVLTF	TGTGCCAGCAGTTACGCGCAGGGGAGCTCTGGGGCCAACGTCCTGACTTTC
TRBD1	TRBV27	many	TRBJ1-5	CASSSAGPGQGRSYSNQPQHF	TGTGCCAGCAGTTCGGCTGGACCGGGACAGGGGAGAAGTTATAGCAATCAGCCCCAGCATTTT
TRBD1	TRBV28	many	TRBJ1-5	CASSTPRGHRGQSRSNQPQHF	TGTGCCAGCAGTACCCCCCGCGGGCACAGGGGGCAATCCCGTAGCAATCAGCCCCAGCATTTT